This T cell receptor beta chain was sequenced during a study of blood T cells in healthy people across ages. Points from the study as a whole: Donors of long life had a larger count of naive CD4+ cells and greater diversity than aged donors.

The J segment lost 4 bases and the V segment lost 5 bases, leaving 7 bases of the junction unmatched. The CDR3 consists of 14 residues. Germline-derived CDR1 and CDR2 are MNHNS and SASEGT. A remark on this clonotype: Its antigen is unknown.

Total RNA, at least 5 micrograms per sample, was extracted from PBMCs. Primed by a sample-barcoded 5' primer and a J-beta primer mix, a second PCR proceeded for about 7 to 11 cycles. Per sample, CDR3-containing paired-end reads numbered at least 2.5 million. MiXCR, applied by TCRdb to the 5' RACE reads, yields one record per CDR3 protein. The sample has 850,000 to 1,100,000 distinct CDR3 sequences; 35% to 40% are singletons. This TCR was sampled from a man in his late teens or twenties in good health. The specimen sequenced was blood. The J gene is TRBJ2-5, the V gene TRBV6-1; 7 positions match TRBD2. This CDR3 is CASSPSGDGETQYF. The CDR3 DNA follows: TGTGCCAGCAGTCCTAGCGGTGATGGAGAGACCCAGTACTTC.